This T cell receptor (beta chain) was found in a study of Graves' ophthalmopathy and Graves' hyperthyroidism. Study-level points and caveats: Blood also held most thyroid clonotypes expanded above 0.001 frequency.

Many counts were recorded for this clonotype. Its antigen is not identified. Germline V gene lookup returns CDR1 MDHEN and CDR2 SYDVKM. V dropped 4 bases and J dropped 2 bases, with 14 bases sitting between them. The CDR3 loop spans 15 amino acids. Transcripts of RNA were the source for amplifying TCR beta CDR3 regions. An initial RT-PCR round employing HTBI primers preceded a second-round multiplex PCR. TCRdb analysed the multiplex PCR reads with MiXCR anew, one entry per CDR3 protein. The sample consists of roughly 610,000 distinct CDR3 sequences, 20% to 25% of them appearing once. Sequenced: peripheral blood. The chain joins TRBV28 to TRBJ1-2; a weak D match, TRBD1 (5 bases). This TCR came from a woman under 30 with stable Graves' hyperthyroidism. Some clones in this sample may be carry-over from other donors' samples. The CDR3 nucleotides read TGTGCCAGCAGTTGGGTGGGCAGGGTGAACTATGGCTACACCTTC. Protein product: CASSWVGRVNYGYTF.